This T cell receptor beta chain appears in the sequencing data of a study of blood T cell repertoires in COVID-19. The overall study: Acute and convalescent COVID-19 samples came from the United States, Italy and Spain. In each case, the material was cDNA or gDNA derived from T cells, B-cell-depleted T cells, or PBMCs.

Under the authors' procedure: Reference gene primer amplification in the assay estimated nucleated cell counts. Sequenced by immunoSEQ multiplex PCR; TCRdb stores in-frame clones only, minus some. V and J calls plus clone size are reproduced from that table; the DNA served to infer D and trimming. The table has roughly 240,000 clones, roughly 86% seen once. The V end was cut by 0 bases, the J end by 8 bases, with 11 bases between. Germline V CDR1 and CDR2: ENHRY, SYGVKD. The CDR3 covers 14 residues. The TCR sequence derives from a woman aged 60-75 years who had recovered from COVID-19. Sequences were obtained from peripheral blood. The rearrangement joins TRBV10-3 to TRBJ2-1; D gene ambiguous. The CDR3 nucleotides are TGTGCCATCAGTGAGTCGAACATTGTTGATGAGCAGTTCTTC. Translation gives CAISESNIVDEQFF.